This TCR beta chain derives from a study of prognosis after radiotherapy for stage I lung cancer. Study in general: Medically, all non-small cell lung cancer patients were deemed inoperable.

Two rounds of multiplex PCR amplified TCR beta CDR3 from genomic DNA. Primers were specific to each TRBV and TRBJ gene in first-round PCR. TCRdb called the multiplex PCR reads again in MiXCR, with one record for every CDR3 protein. Of about 51,000 distinct CDR3 sequences listed, roughly 35% were seen once; the top ten hold about a tenth. Researchers took around 6 milliliters of peripheral blood at each of two time points. The CDR3 extends over 16 amino acids. Germline-derived CDR1 and CDR2 are SQVTM and ANQGSEA. V gave up 5 bases and J gave up 1 base, with 20 bases separating them. Study-wide points: Lower Shannon entropy after stereotactic body radiation therapy was observed in patients who went on to develop distant metastases. Reduced unique TCR clone counts were recorded after stereotactic body radiation therapy, with a median of 10,088 versus 6,861.

Comments on this clonotype: What it binds is unknown.

Material: PBMCs, obtained before or after stereotactic body radiation therapy (not recorded which). This receptor was obtained from a donor over 45 with non-small cell lung cancer. The chain recombines TRBV29-1 with TRBJ1-1, with D possibly being TRBD1 (5 bases). The chain's CDR3 is CSVRGLGWTKNTEAFF. As DNA, the CDR3 is TGCAGCGTTCGAGGTTTGGGTTGGACAAAGAACACTGAAGCTTTCTTT.